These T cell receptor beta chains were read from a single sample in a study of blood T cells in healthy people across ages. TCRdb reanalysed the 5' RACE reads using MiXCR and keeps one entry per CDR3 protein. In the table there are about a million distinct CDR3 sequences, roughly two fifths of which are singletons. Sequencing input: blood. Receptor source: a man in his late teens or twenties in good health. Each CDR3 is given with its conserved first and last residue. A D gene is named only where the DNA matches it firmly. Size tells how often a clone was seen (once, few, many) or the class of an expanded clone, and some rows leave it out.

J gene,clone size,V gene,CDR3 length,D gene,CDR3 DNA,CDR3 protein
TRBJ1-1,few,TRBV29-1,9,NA,TGCAGCGTCGATGCTGAAGCTTTCTTT,CSVDAEAFF
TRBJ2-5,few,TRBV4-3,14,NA,TGCGCCAGCAGCCAGGGCCGGGACTTGGGGACCCAGTACTTC,CASSQGRDLGTQYF
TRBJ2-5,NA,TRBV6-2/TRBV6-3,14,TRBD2,TGTGCCAGCAGGCCGAGCGGGGGCCAAGAGACCCAGTACTTC,CASRPSGGQETQYF
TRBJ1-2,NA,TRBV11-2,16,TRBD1,TGTGCCAGCAGCTTTAGACGGGACAGGGGAGCCTATGGCTACACCTTC,CASSFRRDRGAYGYTF
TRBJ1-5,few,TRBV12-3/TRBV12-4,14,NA,TGTGCCAGCAGTTTAGGCGTGGGGAGAACACCCCAGCATTTT,CASSLGVGRTPQHF
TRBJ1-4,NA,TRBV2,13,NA,TGTGCCAGCAGTGAACAGGGAGGTGAAAAACTGTTTTTT,CASSEQGGEKLFF
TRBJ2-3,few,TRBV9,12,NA,TGTGCCAGCAGCGGGCCAGAGGGTACGCAGTATTTT,CASSGPEGTQYF
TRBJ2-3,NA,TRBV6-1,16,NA,TGTGCCAGCAGTGTTAACCGGGGCAGTCGCACAGATACGCAGTATTTT,CASSVNRGSRTDTQYF
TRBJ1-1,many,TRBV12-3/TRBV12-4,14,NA,TGTGCCAGCAGCCGAGGGACGGGGAACACTGAAGCTTTCTTT,CASSRGTGNTEAFF
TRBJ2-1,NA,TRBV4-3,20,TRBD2,TGCACCAGCAGCCAAGAAGTCCGGGGTTCCCACAGCGGGGGGGCTGATGAGCAGTTCTTC,CTSSQEVRGSHSGGADEQFF
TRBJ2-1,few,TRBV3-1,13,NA,TGTGCCAGCAGTCCAGGACTCTCCACCGAGCAGTTCTTC,CASSPGLSTEQFF
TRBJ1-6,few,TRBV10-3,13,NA,TGTGCCATCAGTGAGTACTGGAATTCACCCCTCCACTTT,CAISEYWNSPLHF
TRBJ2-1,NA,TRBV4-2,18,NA,TGTGCCAGCAGCCAAGATCCCCCAGAGCTGAGAGCCCGCAATGAGCAGTTCTTC,CASSQDPPELRARNEQFF
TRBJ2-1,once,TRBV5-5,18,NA,TGTGCCAGCAGCTTGGCCGTCTCGCGAACGAGCTCCTACAATGAGCAGTTCTTC,CASSLAVSRTSSYNEQFF
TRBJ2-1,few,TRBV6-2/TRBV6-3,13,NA,TGTGCCAGCAGTGACAAGGTGGGAAATGAGCAGTTCTTC,CASSDKVGNEQFF
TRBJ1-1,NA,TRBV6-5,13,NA,TGTGCCAGCAGATCTGAGTTGCGGACTGAAGCTTTCTTT,CASRSELRTEAFF
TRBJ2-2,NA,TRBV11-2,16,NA,TGTGCCAGCAGTTCTCGGGGCATCCCGAACACCGGGGAGCTGTTTTTT,CASSSRGIPNTGELFF
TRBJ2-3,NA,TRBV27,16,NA,TGTGCCAGCAGTTCCCCCTTAACTAGCCCGGAAGATACGCAGTATTTT,CASSSPLTSPEDTQYF
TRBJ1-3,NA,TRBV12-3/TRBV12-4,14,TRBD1,TGTGCCAGCAGACGGGACAGGCTCTCCGACACCATATATTTT,CASRRDRLSDTIYF
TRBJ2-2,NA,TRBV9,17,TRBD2,TGTGCCAGCAGCGTAGCGACTAGCGGGGACCACACCGGGGAGCTGTTTTTT,CASSVATSGDHTGELFF
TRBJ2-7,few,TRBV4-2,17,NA,TGTGCCAGCAGCCAAGATCTATCTCAGGCCACCTCCTACGAGCAGTACTTC,CASSQDLSQATSYEQYF
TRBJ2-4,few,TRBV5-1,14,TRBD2,TGCGCCAGCAGCGCGGGACTAGCGCAGAACATTCAGTACTTC,CASSAGLAQNIQYF
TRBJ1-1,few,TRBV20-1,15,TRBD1,TGCAGTGCTAGGAGGACAGGGGGGCGCGGTACTGAAGCTTTCTTT,CSARRTGGRGTEAFF
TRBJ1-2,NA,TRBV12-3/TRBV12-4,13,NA,TGTGCCAGCAGTCCGGACGGATACTATGGCTACACCTTC,CASSPDGYYGYTF
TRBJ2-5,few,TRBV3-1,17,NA,TGTGCCAGCAGCCAAGTTCTTCGACGGACAGCACAAGAGACCCAGTACTTC,CASSQVLRRTAQETQYF
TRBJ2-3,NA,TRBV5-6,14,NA,TGTGCCAGCAGTGGGGGGCGAAACACAGATACGCAGTATTTT,CASSGGRNTDTQYF
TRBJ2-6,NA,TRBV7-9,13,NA,TGTGCCAGCAGCTTGCCTGGGGCCAACGTCCTGACTTTC,CASSLPGANVLTF
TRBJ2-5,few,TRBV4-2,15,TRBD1,TGTGCCAGCAGCCACTTTGGGACAGGGTTGGAGACCCAGTACTTC,CASSHFGTGLETQYF
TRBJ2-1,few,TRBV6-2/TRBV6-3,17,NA,TGTGCCAGCAGTTACTCGATTTTTAGTTGGGGAATCAATGAGCAGTTCTTC,CASSYSIFSWGINEQFF
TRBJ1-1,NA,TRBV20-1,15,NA,TGCAGTGCTAGAGATGGTGCGCTGGGGGACACTGAAGCTTTCTTT,CSARDGALGDTEAFF
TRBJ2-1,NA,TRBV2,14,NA,TGTGCCAGCAGTTTGGTCCAGGGAATGAATGAGCAGTTCTTC,CASSLVQGMNEQFF
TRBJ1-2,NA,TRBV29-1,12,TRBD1,TGCAGCGCGGGGGACAGGTCCGAAGGCTACACCTTC,CSAGDRSEGYTF
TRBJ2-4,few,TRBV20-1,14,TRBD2,TGCAGTGCTCCCCAGACTAGCGGGGGAAACATTCAGTACTTC,CSAPQTSGGNIQYF
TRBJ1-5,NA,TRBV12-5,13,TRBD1,TGTGCTAGTGGTTTGGGGACAGGCCTGCCCCAGCATTTT,CASGLGTGLPQHF
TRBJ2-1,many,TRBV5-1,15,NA,TGTGCCAGCAGTTTAGGAGATAGCTCCTACAATGAGCAGTTCTTC,CASSLGDSSYNEQFF
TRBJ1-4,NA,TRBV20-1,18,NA,TGCAGTGCTAGCACCCGTAGGGGACTGCCGCTAACTAATGAAAAACTGTTTTTT,CSASTRRGLPLTNEKLFF
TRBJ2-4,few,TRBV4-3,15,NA,TGCGCCAGCAGCCCTGCCGGGTCGGCCAAAAACATTCAGTACTTC,CASSPAGSAKNIQYF
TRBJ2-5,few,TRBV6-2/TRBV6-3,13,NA,TGTGCCAGCTTACGACTGTACCAAGAGACCCAGTACTTC,CASLRLYQETQYF
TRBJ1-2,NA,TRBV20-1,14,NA,TGCAGTGCTAGACAGACAGACCTTAACTATGGCTACACCTTC,CSARQTDLNYGYTF